The 22 T cell receptor beta chains presented below share a single source sample, sequenced in a study of T cells in Graves' hyperthyroidism and ophthalmopathy. Researchers amplified the TCR beta CDR3 regions from RNA transcripts. HTBI primers drove first-round RT-PCR of the TCR CDR3. TCRdb independently ran MiXCR on the multiplex PCR reads; one entry per CDR3 protein. This table has hundreds of thousands of distinct CDR3 sequences, roughly 20% appearing once. Sequencing input: blood. Receptor source: a man aged 30 to 45 with Graves' ophthalmopathy.

V is TRBV20-1 and J is TRBJ2-1, with 8 bases aligning to TRBD2. The length of the CDR3 is 16 residues. Per germline, CDR1 DFQATT and CDR2 SNEGSKA (reference sequence). V dropped 1 base and J dropped 6; count of bases not matched to a gene: 11. Written as DNA, the CDR3 is TGCAGTGCTAGAGCGGGGGGGAGCGGGACTCTCAATGAGCAGTTCTTC. Protein: CSARAGGSGTLNEQFF.

This clonotype has a handful of counts. V gene TRBV3-1 combines with J gene TRBJ1-5; 9 bases line up with TRBD1. J lost 6 bases, V lost 1 base, and 4 bases had no gene match. The CDR3 sequence is 15 residues long. The germline V gene has CDR1 LGHDT and CDR2 YNNKEL (reference sequence). CDR3 sequence (DNA): TGTGCCAGCAGCCAAGGGACAGGGGTCGTTCAGCCCCAGCATTTT. It yields the protein CASSQGTGVVQPQHF.

This clonotype was seen at least ten times. The chain combines TRBV6-9 with TRBJ2-2; unclear D gene. There are 13 residues in the CDR3. V lost 8 bases and J 8 bases, leaving 15 bases between the germline ends. Germline V gene lookup returns CDR1 MNHGY and CDR2 SVAAGI. CDR3 nucleotide sequence: TGTGCCAGCGTTGGGTCATTGACGGGGGAGCTGTTTTTT. Translation gives CASVGSLTGELFF.

This clonotype was detected a few times. The chain couples TRBV6-5 to TRBJ2-6; D gene ambiguous. Trimming pared 0 bases from V and 2 bases from J, leaving 5 bases between. CDR1 is MNHEY and CDR2 is SVGAGI in the germline V gene. The CDR3 runs to 15 residues. The CDR3 here is CASSYSTAGANVLTF. The CDR3 DNA is TGTGCCAGCAGTTACTCGACGGCTGGGGCCAACGTCCTGACTTTC.

The sample holds many counts of this clonotype. This chain joins TRBV12-3 or TRBV12-4 and TRBJ1-1; 10 nucleotides match TRBD1. This CDR3 comprises 17 residues. Trimming removed 3 bases from V and 4 bases from J; junction bases left unmatched: 11. CDR3 region: CASSLDRVRTGGTEAFF. The CDR3 nucleotides read TGTGCCAGCAGTTTGGACAGGGTAAGGACAGGGGGCACTGAAGCTTTCTTT.

The rearrangement uses TRBV7-9 and TRBJ2-2, with a possible D match to TRBD2 (5 bases). Germline loops: CDR1 SEHNR, CDR2 FQNEAQ (reference sequence). This CDR3 is built from 14 residues. Trimming took off 1 base at V and 7 bases at J, with 10 bases between the two ends. The CDR3 DNA sequence: TGTGCCAGCAGCTTAGGCGGGCTCAACGGGGAGCTGTTTTTT. Translated: CASSLGGLNGELFF.

The chain uses TRBV6-1 and TRBJ1-2; 8 nucleotides match TRBD1. CDR1 and CDR2 (germline): MNHNS, SASEGT. The CDR3 runs 16 residues. V shed 2 bases and J 1 base; nucleotides not matched to a gene: 6. In nucleotides, the CDR3 is TGTGCCAGCAGTGAACCGGACAGGGTACATAACTATGGCTACACCTTC. Protein product: CASSEPDRVHNYGYTF.

This clonotype was counted once. The chain carries TRBV11-2 and TRBJ2-7; D possibly matches TRBD1 or TRBD2 (5 bases each). This CDR3 is built from 15 residues. Per the germline V gene, CDR1 is SGHAT and CDR2 is FQNNGV. Trimming shortened V by 1 base and J by 3 bases, and 13 bases separated the two germline ends. CDR3 in amino acids: CASSLGTGPRYEQYF. The CDR3 DNA is TGTGCCAGCAGCTTAGGAACGGGGCCGCGCTACGAGCAGTACTTC.

This clonotype was observed a handful of times. The chain couples TRBV27 to TRBJ2-1; D may be TRBD2 (6 bases). V lost 7 bases to trimming and J lost 7 bases, with 23 bases between them. CDR1 is MNHEY, CDR2 SMNVEV, per germline (reference sequence). The CDR3 is 16 residues long. CDR3 DNA sequence: TGTGCCAGCAATACTGTCGTGGGGGGAGGCACGAATGAGCAGTTCTTC. Protein sequence: CASNTVVGGGTNEQFF.

To note about this clonotype: A much bigger clone sits one base away, suggesting this may be a read error. The rearrangement links TRBV5-1 to TRBJ1-2; 7 nucleotides match TRBD1. Germline-derived CDR1 and CDR2 are SGHRS and YFSETQ. The J segment lost 6 bases and the V segment lost 5 bases, leaving 7 bases of the junction unmatched. The CDR3 consists of 13 residues. The CDR3 DNA reads as TGCGCCAGCAGACCGGGACAGCTCCATGGCTACACCTTC. It encodes CASRPGQLHGYTF.

The sample holds a few counts of this clonotype. The V and J genes are TRBV11-2 and TRBJ2-1, with 12 nucleotides matching TRBD2. This CDR3 comprises 16 residues. The V segment lost 3 bases and the J segment 4 bases; nucleotides outside the gene matches: 4. Germline CDR1 and CDR2: SGHAT and FQNNGV. The CDR3 loop is CASSFGLAGPYNEQFF. Here the CDR3 DNA reads TGTGCCAGCAGCTTCGGACTAGCGGGGCCATACAATGAGCAGTTCTTC. Combining the CDR3 with reference TRBV11-2 and TRBJ2-1 gives the whole variable domain EAGVAQSPRYKIIEKRQSVAFWCNPISGHATLYWYQQILGQGPKLLIQFQNNGVVDDSQLPKDRFSAERLKGVDSTLKIQPAKLEDSAVYLCASSFGLAGPYNEQFFGPGTRLTVL.

The chain joins TRBV27 to TRBJ1-5; D gene uncertain. Looked up from germline, CDR1 is MNHEY and CDR2 is SMNVEV (reference sequence). This CDR3 region has 13 residues. V lost 5 bases and J lost 11, with 16 bases in between. The CDR3 DNA is TGTGCCAGCAGTCTCCTAATGGACGGGACCCAGCATTTT. Its protein is CASSLLMDGTQHF.

V usage is TRBV7-9 and J usage is TRBJ2-1; 7 nucleotides match TRBD1. This CDR3 contains 16 residues. The germline gives CDR1 SEHNR, CDR2 FQNEAQ (reference sequence). V was pared by 1 base and J by 6 bases, with 9 bases of the junction left unmatched. The CDR3 DNA reads TGTGCCAGCAGCTTAGGCTCCGGGACAGTAGGCAATGAGCAGTTCTTC. Translating it yields CASSLGSGTVGNEQFF.

This clonotype was detected ten times or more. This rearrangement joins TRBV11-2 to TRBJ2-7; D not resolved. V shed 6 bases and J shed 4 bases, with 16 bases lying between them. The CDR3 sequence is 14 residues long. Germline CDR1 is SGHAT and CDR2 is FQNNGV. CDR3 sequence: CASSGPWELYEQYF. DNA for the CDR3: TGTGCCAGCAGTGGACCTTGGGAACTTTACGAGCAGTACTTC. Full variable domain (outside the CDR3, taken from reference TRBV11-2 and TRBJ2-7): EAGVAQSPRYKIIEKRQSVAFWCNPISGHATLYWYQQILGQGPKLLIQFQNNGVVDDSQLPKDRFSAERLKGVDSTLKIQPAKLEDSAVYLCASSGPWELYEQYFGPGTRLTVT.

This clonotype turned up a few times. The chain uses TRBV28 and TRBJ1-1, with 9 bases identical to TRBD1. Germline V gene sequence: CDR1 MDHEN, CDR2 SYDVKM. The CDR3 is 15 residues long. J lost 4 bases, V lost 5 bases, and 8 bases had no gene match. As DNA, the CDR3 is TGTGCCAGCAGTCCCCGGGACAGGGCGGCCACTGAAGCTTTCTTT. This translates into CASSPRDRAATEAFF.

The V and J genes are TRBV29-1 and TRBJ2-7; 7 bases align to TRBD2. Germline V gene lookup returns CDR1 SQVTM and CDR2 ANQGSEA. V lost 4 bases and J lost 1; bases outside the gene matches: 4. The length of the CDR3 is 13 residues. The CDR3 region has the DNA TGCAGCGTTGCTCCGGGAGGTTCCTACGAGCAGTACTTC. Translation gives CSVAPGGSYEQYF.

The table lists this clonotype with many counts. V usage is TRBV28 and J usage is TRBJ2-5; a weak D match, TRBD2 (6 bases). Germline loops: CDR1 MDHEN, CDR2 SYDVKM. With 7 bases removed from V and 5 bases from J, the gap between germline ends came to 17 bases. The CDR3 covers 14 residues. The CDR3 loop reads CASTTSGEWETQYF. The CDR3 bases are TGTGCCAGCACCACGTCGGGAGAGTGGGAGACCCAGTACTTC.

The rearrangement joins TRBV27 to TRBJ2-1; 9 nucleotides line up with TRBD2. Germline assignment: CDR1 MNHEY and CDR2 SMNVEV (reference sequence). The J segment lost 6 bases and the V segment lost 6 bases, leaving 12 bases of the junction unmatched. The CDR3 consists of 16 residues. CDR3 sequence reads: CASSQVAGGNGNEQFF. CDR3 nucleotides: TGTGCCAGCAGCCAGGTGGCGGGAGGGAACGGCAATGAGCAGTTCTTC.

CDR3 DNA sequence: TGCAGTGCTAGTCTAGCCGCTTCCGCAGATACGCAGTATTTT. The encoded protein is CSASLAASADTQYF. The chain carries TRBV20-1 and TRBJ2-3, with D perhaps TRBD2 (5 bases). Trimming removed 3 bases at V and 4 bases at J, with 14 bases between. Germline lookup yields CDR1 DFQATT and CDR2 SNEGSKA (reference sequence). CDR3 length: 14 residues.

The CDR3 sequence: CASSRQGAPRETQYF. The CDR3 DNA follows: TGTGCCAGCAGTCGACAGGGGGCGCCGCGAGAGACCCAGTACTTC. The J gene is TRBJ2-5, the V gene TRBV27, with 10 positions matching TRBD1. The CDR3 length is 15 residues. V shed 5 bases and J 4 bases; nucleotides not matched to a gene: 7. Per germline, CDR1 MNHEY and CDR2 SMNVEV (reference sequence).

This clonotype was seen many times. The chain uses TRBV7-2 and TRBJ2-3, with 11 bases lining up with TRBD1. The length of the CDR3 is 15 residues. V shed 5 bases, J shed 5 bases, and the junction held 6 bases outside the gene matches. In germline, CDR1 is SGHTA, CDR2 FQGNSA. The CDR3 loop reads CASSDRDRGLDTQYF. The CDR3 DNA reads as TGTGCCAGCAGCGACCGGGACAGGGGGTTAGATACGCAGTATTTT.

V is TRBV25-1 and J is TRBJ2-3, with D unclear. CDR1 and CDR2 from the germline V gene are MGHDK and SYGVNS. This CDR3 has 14 amino acids. Trimming left V 5 bases short and J 6 bases short, with 15 bases between. This chain's CDR3 is CASSRNLDADTQYF. The CDR3 nucleotides are TGTGCCAGCAGTCGAAACCTAGACGCGGATACGCAGTATTTT.